This T cell receptor (beta chain) came from a study of blood T cell repertoires in COVID-19. Study in general: The United States, Italy and Spain supplied acute and convalescent COVID-19 samples. PBMCs, B-cell-depleted T cells, or T cells provided the cDNA or gDNA that made up the material.

As processed by the authors: Scientists estimated how many nucleated cells there were by amplifying reference gene primers. Using immunoSEQ multiplex PCR, the repertoire was profiled, and TCRdb retains in-frame clones only, with some absent. For V, J and clone size, that table is used; D and trimming come from the DNA. The table includes 150,000 or so clones, more than 75% detected once. Looked up from germline, CDR1 is KGHSH and CDR2 is LQKENI. The CDR3 has 16 residues. V dropped 5 bases and J dropped 0; count of bases not matched to a gene: 7. The sequencing input was peripheral blood. The V gene is TRBV18, the J gene TRBJ1-3, with TRBD1 matching over 7 bases. The TCR sequence derives from a human donor with acute or convalescent COVID-19. The donor label of this sample is uncertain. The CDR3 region has the DNA TGTGCCAGCTCAACAAGGGGGCTGATCTCTGGAAACACCATATATTTT. Its translation is CASSTRGLISGNTIYF.